The 14 T cell receptor beta chains reported below all come from one sample, sequenced in a study of blood T cell repertoires in COVID-19. Profiled with immunoSEQ multiplex PCR; TCRdb holds only in-frame clones, not every one. The profile covers hundreds of thousands of clones, with more than 80% appearing a single time and under 0.3% taken by the ten largest. Sequencing input: peripheral blood. The receptors were gathered from a woman aged 18 to 35 with acute or convalescent COVID-19.

The rearrangement uses TRBV4-3 and TRBJ2-1; 8 nucleotides match TRBD2. This CDR3 has 15 residues. V trimming: 0 bases; J trimming: 8 bases; junction bases outside the gene matches: 6. Germline CDR1 reads LGHNA; CDR2 reads YSLEER. The CDR3 protein is CASSQDPGGQDEQFF. The CDR3 DNA reads as TGCGCCAGCAGCCAAGATCCGGGGGGGCAGGATGAGCAGTTCTTC.

The gene calls are TRBV24-1 and TRBJ2-5; TRBD1 agrees at 10 bases. V shed 4 bases and J 2 bases; nucleotides not matched to a gene: 9. Looked up from germline, CDR1 is KGHDR and CDR2 is SFDVKD. The CDR3 sequence is 17 residues long. The CDR3 here is CATSDPRGTGAQETQYF. The DNA of the CDR3 is TGTGCCACCAGTGACCCGAGGGGGACAGGGGCGCAAGAGACCCAGTACTTC.

This clone has just a few counts. The genes are TRBV6-5 and TRBJ1-4; 9 nucleotides agree with TRBD1. This CDR3 has 14 amino acids. Germline CDR1 MNHEY, CDR2 SVGAGI. Germline trimming cut 10 bases from V and 5 bases from J; bases unmatched to any gene: 8. The CDR3 is CAIRPGTGNEKLFF. As DNA, the CDR3 is TGTGCCATCCGTCCCGGGACAGGGAATGAAAAACTGTTTTTT.

The chain links TRBV7-9 to TRBJ2-6, with D possibly being TRBD1 (6 bases). Per the germline V gene, CDR1 is SEHNR and CDR2 is FQNEAQ (reference sequence). Trimming left V 3 bases short and J 0 bases short, with 15 bases between. The CDR3 spans 18 residues. The CDR3 region is CASSLAAGDLSGANVLTF. In DNA, the CDR3 is TGTGCCAGCAGCTTGGCGGCAGGGGACCTCTCTGGGGCCAACGTCCTGACTTTC.

The V gene is TRBV4-3, the J gene TRBJ2-7, with 8 bases aligning to TRBD2. V was pared by 0 bases and J by 2 bases, with 3 bases of the junction left unmatched. The CDR3 has 15 amino acids. Germline CDR1 reads LGHNA; CDR2 reads YSLEER. CDR3 loop: CASSQDRGGAYEQYF. In DNA form, the CDR3 reads TGCGCCAGCAGCCAAGATCGGGGGGGGGCCTACGAGCAGTACTTC.

This clone was observed a single time. The chain joins TRBV30 to TRBJ2-1; maybe TRBD1 (6 bases). This CDR3 has 15 residues. Per the germline V gene, CDR1 is GTSNPN and CDR2 is SVGIG (reference sequence). V dropped 0 bases and J dropped 5 bases, with 14 bases sitting between them. The CDR3, as DNA: TGTGCCTGGAGTGTACTGACAGGTGGACACAATGAGCAGTTCTTC. Translated, it gives CAWSVLTGGHNEQFF.

This clone was detected only once. This CDR3 reads CASSPRGAYNSPLHF. For the CDR3, the DNA is TGTGCCAGCAGTCCGCGCGGGGCCTATAATTCACCCCTCCACTTT. The chain recombines TRBV27 with TRBJ1-6; D is undetermined. The V end was cut by 5 bases, the J end by 2 bases, with 10 bases between. This CDR3 contains 15 residues. Germline CDR1 MNHEY, CDR2 SMNVEV (reference sequence).

The chain combines TRBV6-7 with TRBJ2-1; possible D gene TRBD2, 7 bases. TRBV6-7 is known as an ORF, though its function is uncertain. The CDR3 is made up of 15 amino acids. The V end lost 5 bases, the J end lost 7 bases, and 18 bases lay between the germline ends. The CDR3 protein is CASSDRAGEGNEQFF. The CDR3 DNA follows: TGTGCCAGCAGTGATAGGGCAGGGGAGGGAAATGAGCAGTTCTTC.

This clone was recorded only once. V and J are TRBV2 and TRBJ1-6; D gene unclear. V lost 6 bases to trimming and J lost 1 base, with 13 bases between them. This CDR3 has 16 residues. CDR1 and CDR2 (germline): SNHLY, FYNNEI. CDR3 region: CASRKRVSSYNSPLHF. The DNA for the CDR3 is TGTGCCAGCAGGAAGAGGGTCAGTTCCTATAATTCACCCCTCCACTTT.

The chain links TRBV19 to TRBJ1-3; tentative D call: TRBD1 (5 bases). Germline CDR1 is LNHDA and CDR2 is SQIVND (reference sequence). The CDR3 consists of 15 residues. With 6 bases removed from V and 0 bases from J, the gap between germline ends came to 12 bases. In nucleotides, the CDR3 is TGTGCCAGTAGGTTATCGGACAACTCTGGAAACACCATATATTTT. It encodes CASRLSDNSGNTIYF.

As concerns this clone: The junction and the germline gene differ at one end; a read error may be behind it. The chain links TRBV25-1 to TRBJ2-4; TRBD2 is a possible D gene (6 bases). Per germline, CDR1 MGHDK and CDR2 SYGVNS. The CDR3 contains 15 residues. Here the CDR3 DNA reads TGTGCCTGCAGTGATGGAGGGTTTGCCAAAAACATTCAGTACTTC. Encoded protein: CACSDGGFAKNIQYF.

The chain employs TRBV4-3 and TRBJ2-3; a possible D gene is TRBD2 (6 bases). The CDR3 is made up of 18 amino acids. CDR1 is LGHNA and CDR2 is YSLEER in the germline V gene. V was trimmed by 0 bases and J by 2 bases, leaving 18 bases between them. CDR3 sequence reads: CASSQDIGSVSSTDTQYF. The CDR3 DNA reads TGCGCCAGCAGCCAAGATATCGGGAGCGTCTCGTCCACAGATACGCAGTATTTT.

This clone was observed a single time. The chain uses TRBV14 and TRBJ2-7; TRBD2 is a possible D gene (5 bases). This CDR3 region has 13 residues. Germline CDR1 is SGHDN and CDR2 is FVKESK. V lost 3 bases and J lost 3, with 9 bases in between. The CDR3 coding sequence is TGTGCCAGCAGCCACGGGGATGGCTACGAGCAGTACTTC. Amino acids: CASSHGDGYEQYF.

The V call is TRBV12-3 or TRBV12-4, the J call TRBJ2-3, with no clear D. CDR3 length: 11 amino acids. Trimming shortened V by 6 bases and J by 10 bases, and 11 bases separated the two germline ends. CDR3 DNA sequence: TGTGCCAGCAGCGCCGAGGTTGCGCAGTATTTT. The encoded protein is CASSAEVAQYF.